One and the same sample provided the 28 T cell receptor beta chains below, sequenced in a study of a mutant IDH1 vaccine in newly diagnosed glioma. This table comes from immunoSEQ multiplex PCR, and its TCRdb copy is limited to in-frame clones, with some not included. The sample gives tens of thousands of clones, about 89% of which show up once; more than 1.1% is in the top ten. Antigen specificity for these receptors is unknown. Time point noted: week 23, last vaccination. The study gave 300 ug of mutant IDH1 20-mer peptide per vaccine dose, with topical imiquimod. The specimen comprised PBMCs, sampled from a glioma patient whose treatment included an IDH1 peptide vaccine. The receptors stem from a man in his forties with glioma.

The chain combines TRBV5-4 with TRBJ1-1, with a possible D match to TRBD1 (6 bases). Germline V lookup: CDR1 SGHNT, CDR2 YYREEE (reference sequence). CDR3 length: 14 residues. Trimming removed 3 bases at V and 1 base at J, with 10 bases between. The CDR3 sequence is CASSSRDKNTEAFF. The CDR3 nucleotides read TGTGCCAGCAGCTCCCGGGACAAGAACACTGAAGCTTTCTTT.

The chain has TRBV5-1 and TRBJ2-3; 9 nucleotides line up with TRBD2. The length of the CDR3 is 15 residues. The junction had 3 bases not matched to a gene; V was cut back by 0 bases and J by 4 bases. CDR1 is SGHRS and CDR2 is YFSETQ in the germline V gene. DNA for the CDR3: TGCGCCAGCAGCTTGGGTAGCGGGAGCCCAGATACGCAGTATTTT. Protein sequence: CASSLGSGSPDTQYF.

This chain connects TRBV7-9 to TRBJ1-4; 7 positions agree with TRBD1. Germline lookup yields CDR1 SEHNR and CDR2 FQNEAQ (reference sequence). J lost 7 bases, V lost 5 bases, and 7 bases had no gene match. The CDR3 has 14 amino acids. CDR3 nucleotides: TGTGCCAGCAGCAGAACGCGGGACAGTGAAAAACTGTTTTTT. It codes for CASSRTRDSEKLFF. The complete variable domain, with remaining parts taken from reference TRBV7-9 and TRBJ1-4, reads DTGVSQNPRHKITKRGQNVTFRCDPISEHNRLYWYRQTLGQGPEFLTYFQNEAQLEKSRLLSDRFSAERPKGSFSTLEIQRTEQGDSAMYLCASSRTRDSEKLFFGSGTQLSVL.

The chain combines TRBV27 with TRBJ2-7; unclear D gene. The CDR3 is made up of 15 amino acids. V lost 2 bases and J lost 3, with 14 bases in between. Germline values: CDR1 MNHEY, CDR2 SMNVEV (reference sequence). The CDR3 region has the DNA TGTGCCAGCAGTTTAGTCTTTGGCCAGCTCTACGAGCAGTACTTC. It yields the protein CASSLVFGQLYEQYF.

The V call is TRBV13, the J call TRBJ2-7; possibly TRBD2 for D (7 bases). The CDR3 runs 15 residues. In germline, CDR1 is PRHDT, CDR2 FYEKMQ (reference sequence). Trimming removed 5 bases from V and 4 bases from J, with 18 bases in between. CDR3 in DNA: TGTGCCAGCAGCGCCCGGGACAAGGGAGGGTACGAGCAGTACTTC. Translated, it gives CASSARDKGGYEQYF.

This chain connects TRBV5-1 to TRBJ2-1; tentative D call: TRBD2 (6 bases). Germline V gene data show CDR1 as SGHRS and CDR2 as YFSETQ. The CDR3 is made up of 15 amino acids. Between the trimmed V and J ends, which lost 0 bases and 9 bases, there was a span of 16 bases. The CDR3 DNA follows: TGCGCCAGCAGCTTGGTCGCTAGGGAGGAGGGTGAGCAGTTCTTC. The encoded protein is CASSLVAREEGEQFF. Filled out from reference TRBV5-1 and TRBJ2-1, the complete variable domain reads KAGVTQTPRYLIKTRGQQVTLSCSPISGHRSVSWYQQTPGQGLQFLFEYFSETQRNKGNFPGRFSGRQFSNSRSEMNVSTLELGDSALYLCASSLVAREEGEQFFGPGTRLTVL.

The rearrangement joins TRBV18 to TRBJ1-4, with D unresolved. Germline V gene lookup returns CDR1 KGHSH and CDR2 LQKENI. This CDR3 comprises 16 residues. The V gene lost 3 bases and the J gene lost 8 bases, with 19 bases spanning the gap. The CDR3 nucleotides read TGTGCCAGCTCACCCTCGATGGCAGGTGAAGGAGAAAAACTGTTTTTT. Translation gives CASSPSMAGEGEKLFF.

A single count supports this clone. The genes are TRBV27 and TRBJ2-7; D is unclear. Trimming stripped 0 bases from V and 3 bases from J, with 6 bases between. CDR3 length equals 13 residues. The V gene's germline CDR1 is MNHEY and CDR2 SMNVEV (reference sequence). For the CDR3, the DNA is TGTGCCAGCAGTTTATCCGGCGGCTACGAGCAGTACTTC. Encoded protein: CASSLSGGYEQYF.

This clone was detected once. This rearrangement joins TRBV7-9 to TRBJ2-1; D might be TRBD1 (5 bases). The CDR3 consists of 15 residues. CDR1 is SEHNR and CDR2 is FQNEAQ in the germline V gene (reference sequence). V lost 6 bases and J lost 1, with 13 bases in between. CDR3 nucleotide sequence: TGTGCCAGCAGAAGAGAAGGGGCGTCCTACAATGAGCAGTTCTTC. Encoded protein: CASRREGASYNEQFF.

The chain links TRBV6-5 to TRBJ2-1; D unresolved. CDR1 and CDR2 from the germline V gene are MNHEY and SVGAGI. Trimming left V 6 bases short and J 0 bases short, with 12 bases between. CDR3 length: 15 residues. The CDR3 coding sequence is TGTGCCAGCAGCAACTCACAACGCTCCTACAATGAGCAGTTCTTC. It encodes CASSNSQRSYNEQFF.

This sequence joins TRBV27 and TRBJ2-7; D is possibly TRBD2 (5 bases). CDR1 is MNHEY, CDR2 SMNVEV, per germline (reference sequence). The CDR3 is 19 amino acids. V was trimmed by 2 bases and J by 6 bases, leaving 29 bases between them. The CDR3 sequence is CASSLRPPLAGRGLVEQYF. The CDR3 bases are TGTGCCAGCAGTTTAAGGCCCCCGCTGGCTGGCAGAGGGCTGGTCGAGCAGTACTTC.

The gene calls are TRBV7-2 and TRBJ1-1, with D possibly matching TRBD1 (6 bases). V was clipped by 5 bases and J by 6 bases, with 13 bases between them. The CDR3 consists of 13 residues. Germline V gives CDR1 SGHTA, CDR2 FQGNSA. CDR3 protein: CASSLREGAEAFF. CDR3 nucleotides: TGTGCCAGCAGCCTTCGGGAGGGGGCTGAAGCTTTCTTT.

V usage is TRBV5-4 and J usage is TRBJ2-2; unclear D gene. CDR1 is SGHNT and CDR2 is YYREEE in the germline V gene (reference sequence). The CDR3 has 13 residues. V was shortened by 0 bases and J by 8 bases, with 8 bases between the two germline ends. CDR3 coding DNA: TGTGCCAGCAGCTTGGAGACGGCGGGGGAGCTGTTTTTT. Amino acids: CASSLETAGELFF.

The J gene is TRBJ2-3, the V gene TRBV6-4; the D gene could be TRBD1 or TRBD2 (5 bases each). V lost 4 bases and J lost 6, with 14 bases in between. Germline CDR1 reads MRHNA; CDR2 reads SNTAGT. The length of the CDR3 is 14 residues. Written as DNA, the CDR3 is TGTGCCAGCAGTGCCGGGACCCTGCAGGATACGCAGTATTTT. Translating gives CASSAGTLQDTQYF.

V is TRBV7-2 and J is TRBJ2-7; D is unresolved. The length of the CDR3 is 13 residues. Between the trimmed V and J ends, which lost 0 bases and 5 bases, there was a span of 8 bases. Germline CDR1 is SGHTA and CDR2 is FQGNSA. CDR3 region: CASSLAQSHEQYF. The CDR3 DNA follows: TGTGCCAGCAGCTTAGCGCAAAGTCACGAGCAGTACTTC.

The chain joins TRBV2 to TRBJ2-7; 16 nucleotides align to TRBD2. From germline, CDR1 is SNHLY and CDR2 FYNNEI. Trimming removed 6 bases from V and 7 bases from J; junction bases left unmatched: 6. CDR3 length: 15 amino acids. CDR3 sequence reads: CASRGTSGRAGEQYF. The CDR3 DNA follows: TGTGCCAGCAGAGGGACTAGCGGGAGGGCGGGGGAGCAGTACTTC.

As for this clone: At one end, the junction sequence differs from germline, possibly due to a read error. The chain employs TRBV10-3 and TRBJ2-5, with D maybe TRBD2 (6 bases). Germline V lookup: CDR1 ENHRY, CDR2 SYGVKD. There are 14 residues in the CDR3. The CDR3 here is CAISEGGYQETQYF. The DNA for the CDR3 is TGTGCCATCAGTGAAGGAGGGTACCAGGAGACCCAGTACTTC.

The gene calls are TRBV5-4 and TRBJ2-1, with a possible D match to TRBD1 (6 bases). Germline lookup yields CDR1 SGHNT and CDR2 YYREEE (reference sequence). CDR3 size: 12 residues. Trimming removed 5 bases at V and 4 bases at J, with 7 bases between. The CDR3 bases are TGTGCCAGCAGGGGGGCGTACAATGAGCAGTTCTTC. It encodes CASRGAYNEQFF.

V gene TRBV7-8 combines with J gene TRBJ2-7, with TRBD1 matching 7 bases. CDR1 and CDR2 (germline): SGHVS, FQNEAQ. The length of the CDR3 is 15 residues. Trimming cost V 2 bases and J 3 bases; bases outside gene matches: 7. The CDR3 region has the DNA TGTGCCAGCAGCTTATCAGGGGGACGCTTCTACGAGCAGTACTTC. Protein sequence: CASSLSGGRFYEQYF.

The V and J genes are TRBV10-1 and TRBJ2-2; TRBD2 matches at 9 bases. The germline V gene encodes CDR1 WNHNN and CDR2 SYGVQD (reference sequence). The junction had 11 bases not matched to a gene; V was cut back by 2 bases and J by 10 bases. The CDR3 has 16 residues. This CDR3 is CASSETLAGALTELFF. The CDR3 DNA is TGCGCCAGCAGTGAGACCTTAGCGGGAGCGCTGACGGAGCTGTTTTTT.

This chain joins TRBV7-9 and TRBJ2-7, with 9 nucleotides matching TRBD2. The CDR3 loop spans 15 amino acids. The junction had 6 bases not matched to a gene; V was cut back by 1 base and J by 5 bases. Germline V lookup: CDR1 SEHNR, CDR2 FQNEAQ (reference sequence). CDR3 protein: CASSLGGGRADEQYF. Written as DNA, the CDR3 is TGTGCCAGCAGCTTAGGCGGCGGGAGGGCCGACGAGCAGTACTTC.

CDR3 DNA sequence: TGTGCCAGCAACACCGGAGCCCGGGACAGGAATGAAAAACTGTTTTTT. It translates to CASNTGARDRNEKLFF. The V gene is TRBV7-9, the J gene TRBJ1-4, with 8 bases matching TRBD1. The CDR3 spans 16 residues. Germline CDR1 and CDR2: SEHNR and FQNEAQ (reference sequence). Germline trimming cut 7 bases from V and 5 bases from J; bases unmatched to any gene: 12.

This clone has just one count. V usage is TRBV5-4 and J usage is TRBJ2-2; 8 bases are shared with TRBD1. With 4 bases clipped from V and 4 bases from J, the junction kept 6 bases outside the gene matches. Germline values: CDR1 SGHNT, CDR2 YYREEE (reference sequence). CDR3 length equals 15 residues. This CDR3 is CASSRDRGGTGELFF. CDR3 nucleotide sequence: TGTGCCAGCAGCCGAGACAGGGGCGGCACCGGGGAGCTGTTTTTT.

This sequence joins TRBV4-1 and TRBJ2-3; D is possibly TRBD1 (6 bases). CDR1 is MGHRA and CDR2 is YSYEKL in the germline V gene. The V gene lost 0 bases and the J gene lost 2 bases, with 21 bases spanning the gap. This CDR3 spans 19 amino acids. The CDR3 region is CASSQDPRSGAGYTDTQYF. The CDR3 bases are TGCGCCAGCAGCCAAGATCCGCGGTCAGGGGCAGGGTACACAGATACGCAGTATTTT.

The chain employs TRBV15 and TRBJ2-7, with D perhaps matching TRBD1 or TRBD2 (5 bases each). There are 15 residues in the CDR3. The ends were cut back, 3 bases at V and 1 base at J, with 13 bases in the middle. Germline CDR1 and CDR2: LNHNV and YYDKDF (reference sequence). The CDR3 nucleotides are TGTGCCACCAGCAGGGCCGGGACGCTTTCCTACGAGCAGTACTTC. It yields the protein CATSRAGTLSYEQYF.

The V and J genes are TRBV18 and TRBJ2-5, with TRBD2 matching over 7 bases. With 4 bases clipped from V and 5 bases from J, the junction kept 7 bases outside the gene matches. The CDR3 contains 14 residues. The germline V gene has CDR1 KGHSH and CDR2 LQKENI. The DNA for the CDR3 is TGTGCCAGCTCACGCGAAGCTAGCGGTGAGACCCAGTACTTC. Translating gives CASSREASGETQYF.

The rearrangement links TRBV5-1 to TRBJ1-4, with D unclear. Per the germline V gene, CDR1 is SGHRS and CDR2 is YFSETQ. V lost 1 base and J lost 0, with 10 bases in between. The CDR3 consists of 16 residues. The CDR3 region has the DNA TGCGCCAGCAGCTTGCCCCTGGGTACAACTAATGAAAAACTGTTTTTT. Its protein is CASSLPLGTTNEKLFF.

The chain is built from TRBV19 and TRBJ2-7, with TRBD2 identical over 7 bases. Per the germline V gene, CDR1 is LNHDA and CDR2 is SQIVND (reference sequence). The length of the CDR3 is 16 residues. V trimming: 3 bases; J trimming: 7 bases; junction bases outside the gene matches: 15. Here the CDR3 reads CASSIETGTTVGEQYF. CDR3 DNA sequence: TGTGCCAGTAGTATCGAAACCGGGACTACCGTAGGGGAGCAGTACTTC. The full variable domain, with the rest looked up from reference TRBV19 and TRBJ2-7, is DGGITQSPKYLFRKEGQNVTLSCEQNLNHDAMYWYRQDPGQGLRLIYYSQIVNDFQKGDIAEGYSVSREKKESFPLTVTSAQKNPTAFYLCASSIETGTTVGEQYFGPGTRLTVT.